One T cell receptor beta chain is described in this entry. The antigen remains undetermined. Assay used: immunoSEQ multiplex PCR; TCRdb lists only in-frame clones, some missing. The table shows 70,000 to 75,000 clones, with around 92% occurring only once. The CDR3 consists of 16 residues. CDR1 is LNHDA, CDR2 SQIVND, per germline (reference sequence). Deletions cut 5 bases from V and 5 bases from J, with 21 bases between. The data are from a study of graft-versus-host responses after intestinal transplantation. Study-wide context: Induction using anti-thymocyte globulin, followed by tacrolimus and steroids for 2 to 4 years, was given to all recipients. Study-wide results and caveats: In patients with graft-donor T cell macrochimerism, allograft graft-versus-host to host-versus-graft clonal ratios were high.

The material sequenced was unstimulated CD8+ T cells sorted from spleen or lymph node cells, taken before intestinal transplant. The chain employs TRBV19 and TRBJ2-5, with a weak D call TRBD1 (6 bases). The TCR originated in a human donor who received an intestinal transplant. CDR3 DNA sequence: TGTGCCAGTAGTGCCTACAGGGTCTCGGGGCACGAGACCCAGTACTTC. Translating it yields CASSAYRVSGHETQYF.